The 12 T cell receptor beta chains listed next were all sequenced from one sample in a study of cytomegalovirus exposure and HLA in healthy donors. The data were produced by immunoSEQ multiplex PCR, yet TCRdb's version contains in-frame clones alone and is incomplete. This table has fewer than 130,000 clones, around 87% appearing once. The sample was PBMCs. These receptor sequences come from a woman younger than 45 in good health and CMV-seropositive.

The chain has TRBV7-3 and TRBJ2-1; TRBD2 matches at 12 bases. The CDR3 consists of 17 residues. J gave up 7 bases and V 2 bases, and 9 bases lay outside the gene matches. Germline CDR1 is SGHTA and CDR2 is FQGTGA. This CDR3 reads CASSLDSRTSGVNEQFF. The CDR3 DNA sequence: TGTGCCAGCAGCTTAGATTCCCGGACTAGCGGGGTGAATGAGCAGTTCTTC. Supplemented by reference TRBV7-3 and TRBJ2-1, the full variable domain reads GAGVSQTPSNKVTEKGKYVELRCDPISGHTALYWYRQSLGQGPEFLIYFQGTGAADDSGLPNDRFFAVRPEGSVSTLKIQRTERGDSAVYLCASSLDSRTSGVNEQFFGPGTRLTVL.

The V gene is TRBV19, the J gene TRBJ2-1; TRBD1 matches 7 bases. Per the germline V gene, CDR1 is LNHDA and CDR2 is SQIVND (reference sequence). The V and J ends lost 3 bases and 5 bases, in that order; junction bases with no gene match: 10. This CDR3 has 16 residues. In DNA, the CDR3 is TGTGCCAGTAGTATTGGTGTGGGAAGGGGGCACAATGAGCAGTTCTTC. Encoded protein: CASSIGVGRGHNEQFF.

The chain links TRBV5-4 to TRBJ2-2; TRBD2 matches 10 bases. The CDR3 has 16 residues. From germline, CDR1 is SGHNT and CDR2 YYREEE (reference sequence). V was pared by 4 bases and J by 1 base, with 4 bases of the junction left unmatched. The CDR3 here is CASSEGLAENTGELFF. In DNA, the CDR3 is TGTGCCAGCAGCGAAGGACTAGCGGAGAACACCGGGGAGCTGTTTTTT.

The CDR3 loop is CASSSLGAAQETQYF. In nucleotides, the CDR3 is TGCGCCAGCAGCTCCTTAGGGGCGGCCCAAGAGACCCAGTACTTC. The chain has TRBV5-1 and TRBJ2-5; maybe TRBD1 (5 bases). Trimming took off 3 bases at V and 1 base at J, with 13 bases between the two ends. Germline V CDR1 and CDR2: SGHRS, YFSETQ. The CDR3 has 15 amino acids.

This clone was picked up one time. The chain joins TRBV7-9 to TRBJ1-1; perhaps TRBD1 as D (6 bases). CDR1 and CDR2 from the germline V gene are SEHNR and FQNEAQ (reference sequence). This CDR3 is built from 16 residues. V lost 2 bases to trimming and J lost 1 base, with 14 bases between them. The CDR3 DNA is TGTGCCAGCAGCTTAAGGACAGTTGAATGGAACACTGAAGCTTTCTTT. Its protein is CASSLRTVEWNTEAFF.

This chain uses TRBV9 with TRBJ2-7; 11 bases agree with TRBD1. Germline values: CDR1 SGDLS, CDR2 YYNGEE. The CDR3 totals 15 residues. After removal of 4 bases from V and 4 bases from J, the junction contained 7 bases not matched to a gene. The CDR3 coding sequence is TGTGCCAGCAGCCGCGGGACAGGGGGTTTGTACGAGCAGTACTTC. As protein: CASSRGTGGLYEQYF. Supplemented by reference TRBV9 and TRBJ2-7, the full variable domain reads DSGVTQTPKHLITATGQRVTLRCSPRSGDLSVYWYQQSLDQGLQFLIQYYNGEERAKGNILERFSAQQFPDLHSELNLSSLELGDSALYFCASSRGTGGLYEQYFGPGTRLTVT.

The chain uses TRBV15 and TRBJ2-7, with 13 bases identical to TRBD2. Germline lookup yields CDR1 LNHNV and CDR2 YYDKDF (reference sequence). The trim removed 1 base at V and 6 bases at J, leaving 12 bases unmatched. The CDR3 is made up of 18 amino acids. CDR3 sequence reads: CATSRARLAGGQGGEQYF. The CDR3, as DNA: TGTGCCACCAGCAGAGCGCGACTAGCGGGAGGCCAGGGGGGCGAGCAGTACTTC.

This clone came up a few times. This chain links TRBV29-1 with TRBJ1-1; D possibly corresponds to TRBD1 (5 bases). Trimming left V 6 bases short and J 1 base short, with 12 bases between. The CDR3 sequence is 13 residues long. Germline V gene sequence: CDR1 SQVTM, CDR2 ANQGSEA. CDR3 DNA: TGCAGCGTGGCCACAGGAGCGAACACTGAAGCTTTCTTT. It specifies CSVATGANTEAFF.

The chain links TRBV19 to TRBJ2-7, with D perhaps TRBD2 (5 bases). This CDR3 comprises 14 residues. CDR1 and CDR2 (germline): LNHDA, SQIVND (reference sequence). The V end lost 5 bases, the J end lost 2 bases, and 13 bases lay between the germline ends. CDR3 sequence reads: CASSHTDGTYEQYF. DNA of the CDR3: TGTGCCAGTAGTCACACCGACGGGACCTACGAGCAGTACTTC.

V and J are TRBV5-1 and TRBJ2-3; 7 bases are a match to TRBD2. The CDR3 totals 14 residues. J lost 2 bases, V lost 10 bases, and 10 bases had no gene match. Germline V gives CDR1 SGHRS, CDR2 YFSETQ. The CDR3 reads CASTPGGPTDTQYF. The CDR3 region has the DNA TGCGCCTCTACCCCGGGGGGACCCACAGATACGCAGTATTTT.

J is TRBJ2-3 and V is TRBV5-1; TRBD1 aligns across 8 bases. The CDR3 covers 14 residues. The ends lost 6 bases at V and 9 bases at J; junction bases unmatched: 12. Germline CDR1 is SGHRS and CDR2 is YFSETQ. CDR3 DNA sequence: TGCGCCAGCATCAGGGGGCCAGGGGAGGAAACGCAGTATTTT. It yields the protein CASIRGPGEETQYF.

The V gene is TRBV2, the J gene TRBJ2-5; TRBD1 might be the D (5 bases). The CDR3 has 14 residues. Germline V gene data show CDR1 as SNHLY and CDR2 as FYNNEI. The ends were cut back, 8 bases at V and 7 bases at J, with 20 bases in the middle. This CDR3 reads CASSRALREGTQYF. CDR3 bases: TGTGCCAGCTCCCGGGCCCTCAGGGAAGGGACCCAGTACTTC.